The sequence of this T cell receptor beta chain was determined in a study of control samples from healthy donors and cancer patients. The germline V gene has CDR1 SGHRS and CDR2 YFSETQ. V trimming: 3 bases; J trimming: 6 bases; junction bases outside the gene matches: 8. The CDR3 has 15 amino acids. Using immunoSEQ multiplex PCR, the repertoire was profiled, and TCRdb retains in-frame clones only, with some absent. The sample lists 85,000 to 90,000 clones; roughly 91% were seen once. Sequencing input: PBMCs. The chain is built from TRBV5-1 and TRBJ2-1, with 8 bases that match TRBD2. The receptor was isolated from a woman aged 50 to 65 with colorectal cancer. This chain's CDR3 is CASSSGGRSTNEQFF. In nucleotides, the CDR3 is TGCGCCAGCAGCTCGGGGGGGCGTTCGACCAATGAGCAGTTCTTC.